This T cell receptor beta chain appears in the sequencing data of a study of vaccination and CD4 T cells after COVID-19. Study context: The BNT162b2 or mRNA-1273 vaccine was given to participants in two doses. The study, taken as a whole, reports: Convalescent patients' vaccine-specific clones were spike mono-reactive in 304 of 307 cases.

On this clonotype itself: The antigen is undetermined.

As for treatment: approximately 10-day PBMC culture with coronavirus spike peptide pools or control peptides (ViraFEST assay). First, ViraFEST expanded antigen-specific T cells with peptide pools, and next it sequenced the TCRs. Roughly 2.2 million PBMCs went into each well for culture with 9.5 to 10 IU/ml IL-2 and 10 ug/ml peptide pools. Trimming removed 4 bases from V and 4 bases from J, with 20 bases in between. Germline V gene data show CDR1 as DFQATT and CDR2 as SNEGSKA (reference sequence). The CDR3 loop spans 15 amino acids. The assay that was used to sequence DNA from cultured CD4+ T cells was the Oncomine TCR Beta short-read assay. TCRdb re-derived calls from the PCR reads in MiXCR, one entry per CDR3 protein. This sample has some 13,000 distinct CDR3 sequences; roughly 57% occur once, and the top ten carry about 15%.

Source material: CD4+ T cells from blood, cultured in vitro. The origin of this receptor is a human donor who had recovered from COVID-19. This rearrangement joins TRBV20-1 to TRBJ2-7; possibly TRBD2 for D (5 bases). CDR3 sequence (DNA): TGCAGTGCTATCAAGTTAAGAGAGGGTTCATACGAGCAGTACTTC. Translating it yields CSAIKLREGSYEQYF.